This T cell receptor (beta chain) was found in a study of T cell responses to AZD1222 COVID-19 vaccine. Findings of the study overall: Baseline serology detected seropositivity in only a handful of AZD1222 recipients.

TCRdb's copy holds only in-frame clones and misses some; the assay was immunoSEQ multiplex PCR. Of more than 150,000 clones listed, 80% to 90% were seen once; the top ten hold about 9%. This clone was detected a few times. The antigen is undetermined. After removal of 4 bases from V and 2 bases from J, the junction contained 8 bases not matched to a gene. The CDR3 length is 16 residues. Germline CDR1 is LGHNA and CDR2 is YNFKEQ. The genes are TRBV4-2 and TRBJ2-1; TRBD2 aligns across 7 bases. The sequenced sample was peripheral blood, obtained 28 days after the second AZD1222 dose. The source of this sequence is an adult who received the AZD1222 COVID-19 vaccine. CDR3 bases: TGTGCCAGCAGCCTCAGCCCTAGCGGCCCCTACAATGAGCAGTTCTTC. It specifies CASSLSPSGPYNEQFF.